The clone carrying this TCR beta chain was seen at least ten times. Its antigen is unidentified. The V and J ends lost 6 bases and 1 base, in that order; junction bases with no gene match: 5. CDR1 and CDR2 from the germline V gene are MNHNY and SVGAGI (reference sequence). The CDR3 loop spans 15 amino acids. Cyclophosphamide on days +3 and +4 followed busulfan-fludarabine conditioning and a marrow graft. The sample belongs to a study of T cells after posttransplantation cyclophosphamide. Sequenced by immunoSEQ multiplex PCR; TCRdb stores in-frame clones only, minus some. The repertoire yields 9,500 to 12,000 clones, none seen only once; the top ten contain around 24%. Whole-study results and caveats: Donor CD8+ memory clones often dominated recipient blood repertoires at later times. Skin or GI-infiltrating T cells shared few TRB sequences with blood.

The sample in question was PBMCs, obtained after allogeneic stem cell transplant with posttransplant cyclophosphamide. The TCR was taken from a female patient aged 40-50 years who received an allogeneic stem cell transplant from a related donor, was CMV-positive, and had no GVHD. Certain T cells may be donor cells from the graft. V is TRBV6-6 and J is TRBJ2-5, with 10 bases lining up with TRBD2. The CDR3 is CASRPSGGVQETQYF. The DNA of the CDR3 is TGTGCCAGCAGACCCAGCGGGGGGGTCCAAGAGACCCAGTACTTC.